This T cell receptor beta chain was sequenced for a study of Ad26.COV2.S vaccination and SARS-CoV-2 variants. Germline CDR1 GTSNPN, CDR2 SVGIG (reference sequence). This CDR3 region has 12 residues. V was trimmed by 4 bases and J by 6 bases, leaving 12 bases between them. The assay was immunoSEQ multiplex PCR, and TCRdb's table has in-frame clones only and misses some. The sample lists some 350,000 clones; roughly 90% were seen once. Treatment indicated: over 15 received Ad26.COV2.S at low or high dose, single or two shots; five or six received placebo; per-sample allocation not given. Sample collection was performed on day 63 after the first vaccine or placebo injection.

The clonotype was recovered from a person aged 18-60 years who received the Ad26.COV2.S COVID-19 vaccine or a placebo. Source: peripheral blood, taken in a trial of Ad26.COV2.S vaccine versus placebo. V gene TRBV30 combines with J gene TRBJ1-1, with D unresolved. The CDR3 is CAWTLEVPEAFF. As DNA, the CDR3 is TGTGCCTGGACTCTGGAGGTGCCTGAAGCTTTCTTT.